Listed below are T cell receptor beta chains from one sample, sequenced in a study of blood T cell repertoires in COVID-19. Assay used: immunoSEQ multiplex PCR; TCRdb lists only in-frame clones, some missing. The sample holds nearly 200,000 clones, roughly nine tenths seen once. Sequenced sample: peripheral blood. The receptor source for this set is a woman aged 70 to 79 with acute or convalescent COVID-19. CDR3s include the opening cysteine and the closing phenylalanine or tryptophan. Each record gives: clone size, D gene, J gene, V gene, CDR3 protein, CDR3 DNA. A D gene is named only where the DNA matches it firmly. Only some rows state a clone size, as once, few, many or a class for expanded clones.

. TRBD1 TRBJ2-6 TRBV27 CASRRQGSSGANVLTF TGTGCCAGCAGGAGACAGGGGAGCTCTGGGGCCAACGTCCTGACTTTC
. . TRBJ1-4 TRBV3-1/TRBV3-2 CASSRFPANEKLFF TGTGCCAGCAGCCGTTTTCCAGCTAATGAAAAACTGTTTTTT
once TRBD2 TRBJ2-3 TRBV7-2 CASSNPSGSSPDTQYF TGTGCCAGCAGTAATCCAAGCGGGAGTTCCCCAGATACGCAGTATTTT
. TRBD2 TRBJ2-1 TRBV6-1 CASSEVKGLAGGNEQFF TGTGCCAGCAGTGAAGTAAAGGGACTAGCGGGGGGGAATGAGCAGTTCTTC
. . TRBJ1-6 TRBV6-1 CASSERIDAASSYNSPLHF TGTGCCAGCAGTGAAAGAATCGATGCAGCGAGCTCCTATAATTCACCCCTCCACTTT
few . TRBJ2-5 TRBV11-2 CASSLNAGQETQYF TGTGCCAGCAGCTTAAATGCGGGTCAAGAGACCCAGTACTTC
. TRBD1 TRBJ2-5 TRBV2 CASSRDREETQYF TGTGCCAGCAGCCGGGACAGAGAAGAGACCCAGTACTTC
. . TRBJ1-2 TRBV6-5 CASRAGAYGYTF TGTGCCAGCAGGGCGGGGGCCTATGGCTACACCTTC
. . TRBJ2-3 TRBV12-3/TRBV12-4 CASSFVTDTQYF TGTGCCAGCAGTTTCGTCACAGATACGCAGTATTTT
. TRBD1 TRBJ2-3 TRBV12-3/TRBV12-4 CASSGQGSDTQYF TGTGCCAGCAGCGGACAGGGCTCAGATACGCAGTATTTT
. TRBD2 TRBJ2-1 TRBV5-1 CASRGLAVSYNEQFF TGCGCCAGCAGAGGGCTAGCGGTTTCCTACAATGAGCAGTTCTTC
. TRBD1 TRBJ2-3 TRBV28 CASSLGQGTDTQYF TGTGCCAGCAGTTTAGGACAGGGCACAGATACGCAGTATTTT
once . TRBJ2-1 TRBV27 CASSPWDFGSEQFF TGTGCCAGCAGTCCCTGGGACTTTGGGAGCGAGCAGTTCTTC
. TRBD2 TRBJ2-1 TRBV28 CASSLSTSGRGEQFF TGTGCCAGCAGTTTGTCGACTAGCGGGAGAGGTGAGCAGTTCTTC
. TRBD2 TRBJ2-7 TRBV13 CASSPRGDWNEQYF TGTGCCAGCAGCCCCCGGGGGGATTGGAACGAGCAGTACTTC
. . TRBJ2-1 TRBV7-3 CASSHTRSNEQFF TGTGCCAGCAGTCACACTAGGAGCAATGAGCAGTTCTTC
. . TRBJ1-3 TRBV7-9 CASSLSGGNTIYF TGTGCCAGCAGCTTAAGTGGGGGGAACACCATATATTTT
. TRBD1 TRBJ1-5 TRBV19 CATQGEQGYNQPQHF TGTGCCACCCAGGGCGAACAGGGGTACAATCAGCCCCAGCATTTT
. . TRBJ2-2 TRBV18 CASSLAGPNTGELFF TGTGCCAGCTCCCTGGCAGGCCCGAACACCGGGGAGCTGTTTTTT
. . TRBJ1-4 TRBV28 CASSLGGMSEKLFF TGTGCCAGCAGTTTAGGGGGGATGAGCGAAAAACTGTTTTTT
. TRBD1 TRBJ1-4 TRBV5-1 CASRTGGRATNEKLFF TGCGCCAGCCGGACAGGGGGGAGGGCAACTAATGAAAAACTGTTTTTT
once . TRBJ2-4 TRBV28 CASSLSGTNKNIQYF TGTGCCAGCAGCCTCTCGGGTACAAACAAAAACATTCAGTACTTC
. . TRBJ1-5 TRBV2 CASSLEQPQHF TGTGCCAGTAGCTTGGAGCAGCCCCAGCATTTT
. TRBD1 TRBJ1-1 TRBV5-4 CASSLVPGQGRNTEAFF TGTGCCAGCAGCTTGGTTCCGGGACAGGGTAGGAACACTGAAGCTTTCTTT
. . TRBJ2-1 TRBV5-6 CASSLGLRPSYNEQFF TGTGCCAGCAGCTTGGGTCTCAGGCCTTCCTACAATGAGCAGTTCTTC
. . TRBJ2-3 TRBV6-5 CASSYSPGDTDTQYF TGTGCCAGCAGTTACTCACCCGGGGACACAGATACGCAGTATTTT
. TRBD1 TRBJ1-2 TRBV29-1 CSVRTGSVGYTF TGCAGCGTTAGGACAGGTTCAGTGGGCTACACCTTC
. . TRBJ2-2 TRBV5-5 CASSLTGTTGELFF TGTGCCAGCAGCTTAACAGGCACAACCGGGGAGCTGTTTTTT
. TRBD1 TRBJ2-2 TRBV19 CASSIPRGLNNGELFF TGTGCCAGTAGTATCCCTAGGGGGCTCAATAACGGGGAGCTGTTTTTT
. TRBD1 TRBJ1-2 TRBV10-3 CAISESYRGGGYTF TGTGCCATCAGTGAGTCTTACAGGGGAGGCGGCTACACCTTC
once . TRBJ1-4 TRBV21-1 CASSKAGRARDRGPLGEKLFF TGTGCCAGCAGCAAAGCCGGCCGAGCCCGGGACAGGGGGCCTTTAGGTGAAAAACTGTTTTTT
few . TRBJ2-7 TRBV9 CASSASQGNEQYF TGTGCCAGCAGCGCCAGCCAGGGGAACGAGCAGTACTTC
. . TRBJ2-1 TRBV6-4 CASSFLTGSEQFF TGTGCCAGCAGTTTTCTAACAGGGAGTGAGCAGTTCTTC
. . TRBJ1-1 TRBV15 CATSATTVTEAFF TGTGCCACCAGCGCCACCACAGTCACTGAAGCTTTCTTT
. . TRBJ2-1 TRBV19 CASTLNPDSNEQFF TGTGCCAGTACCCTTAATCCTGACAGTAATGAGCAGTTCTTC
. . TRBJ1-6 TRBV19 CASREGPNNSPLHF TGTGCCAGTAGGGAGGGGCCGAATAATTCACCCCTCCACTTT
. . TRBJ2-2 TRBV10-3 CAISEGTPGELFF TGTGCCATCAGCGAGGGGACTCCGGGGGAGCTGTTTTTT
. . TRBJ1-2 TRBV27 CASSLKGDYGYTF TGTGCCAGCAGTTTAAAGGGGGACTATGGCTACACCTTC
. . TRBJ1-1 TRBV7-2 CASSSTGKTEAFF TGTGCCAGCAGCAGTACAGGTAAAACTGAAGCTTTCTTT
. TRBD2 TRBJ2-2 TRBV10-2 CASSLTSGRVAGELFF TGCGCCAGCAGCCTAACTAGCGGGAGGGTCGCCGGGGAGCTGTTTTTT
few TRBD1 TRBJ1-4 TRBV28 CATYLQGAREKLFF TGTGCCACCTATTTGCAGGGGGCGCGTGAAAAACTGTTTTTT
. TRBD1 TRBJ1-2 TRBV10-1 CASSESTGGGYTF TGCGCCAGCAGTGAGTCGACAGGGGGTGGCTACACCTTC